These 5 T cell receptor beta chains share one sample of origin, sequenced in a study of draining lymph node invasion in breast cancer (dated by TCRdb to the early 2020s). For memory conventional CD4 T cells, the sort was based on CD4+ CD45RA- CD25- cells. Library prep was done by bulk RNA-seq. Data came from an Illumina HiSeq 2500. The raw public reads went through TCRdb reprocessing: fastp at Q25, MiXCR clone calling, in-frame beta chains kept. Entries are consolidated by CDR3 protein sequence, retaining the most common genes and DNA. The sample contains fewer than 1,500 distinct CDR3 sequences, 55% to 75% of them found a single time. The ten largest clones represent nearly 7.5% of the sample. The sequencing input was sorted memory CD4+ effector T cells from the tumor. The cell subset or site label, as the study defines it: CD45RA-negative sorted CD4+ T cells (memory Tconv or effector/memory Treg). The receptor set was obtained from a female donor with luminal breast cancer.

The genes are TRBV7-8 and TRBJ2-5; 10 bases align to TRBD1. The CDR3 is 16 amino acids. J was trimmed by 4 bases and V by 1 base; bases with no gene match: 6. Germline lookup yields CDR1 SGHVS and CDR2 FQNEAQ. The CDR3 protein is CASSLGGGTGVETQYF. CDR3 coding DNA: TGTGCCAGCAGCTTAGGCGGAGGGACAGGGGTAGAGACCCAGTACTTC.

CDR3 sequence: CASGQGVRTDTQYF. CDR3 in DNA: TGTGCCAGCGGACAGGGGGTAAGGACAGATACGCAGTATTTT. V and J are TRBV2 and TRBJ2-3; 10 positions agree with TRBD1. The CDR3 covers 14 residues. V lost 8 bases, J lost 3 bases, and 5 bases stayed unmatched. Looked up from germline, CDR1 is SNHLY and CDR2 is FYNNEI.

V gene TRBV28 combines with J gene TRBJ2-3; the D gene is possibly TRBD2 (6 bases). The ends were cut back, 7 bases at V and 2 bases at J, with 16 bases in the middle. The CDR3 totals 15 residues. Per the germline V gene, CDR1 is MDHEN and CDR2 is SYDVKM. CDR3 nucleotides: TGTGCCAGCAAAATTGGGGGGAGTAACACAGATACGCAGTATTTT. Its translation is CASKIGGSNTDTQYF.

This clonotype has only a few counts. This chain uses TRBV7-9 with TRBJ1-1; unclear D gene. Germline lookup yields CDR1 SEHNR and CDR2 FQNEAQ (reference sequence). There are 13 residues in the CDR3. V was pared by 5 bases and J by 1 base, with 8 bases between. The CDR3 nucleotides read TGTGCCAGCAGCCCCCCCCCGAACACTGAAGCTTTCTTT. It translates to CASSPPPNTEAFF.

CDR3 loop: CASSLGGTAQEQFF. The CDR3 DNA sequence: TGTGCCAGCAGCTTAGGGGGGACAGCCCAGGAGCAGTTCTTC. The V call is TRBV7-2, the J call TRBJ2-1; 7 bases are shared with TRBD1. Germline loops: CDR1 SGHTA, CDR2 FQGNSA. This CDR3 spans 14 amino acids. V was clipped by 1 base and J by 10 bases; unmatched bases: 7.